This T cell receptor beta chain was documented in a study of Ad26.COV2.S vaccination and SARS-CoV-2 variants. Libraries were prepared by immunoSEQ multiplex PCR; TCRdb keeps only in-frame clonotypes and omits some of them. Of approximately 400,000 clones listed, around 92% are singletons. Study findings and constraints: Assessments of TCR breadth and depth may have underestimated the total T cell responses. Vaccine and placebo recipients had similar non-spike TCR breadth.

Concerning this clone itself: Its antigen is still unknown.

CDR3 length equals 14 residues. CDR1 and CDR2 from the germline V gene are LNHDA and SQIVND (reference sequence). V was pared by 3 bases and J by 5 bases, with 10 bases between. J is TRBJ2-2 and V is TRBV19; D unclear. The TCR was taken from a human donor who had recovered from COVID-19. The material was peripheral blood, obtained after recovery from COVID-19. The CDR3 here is CASSMSRNTGELFF. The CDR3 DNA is TGTGCCAGTAGTATGTCCAGAAATACCGGGGAGCTGTTTTTT.